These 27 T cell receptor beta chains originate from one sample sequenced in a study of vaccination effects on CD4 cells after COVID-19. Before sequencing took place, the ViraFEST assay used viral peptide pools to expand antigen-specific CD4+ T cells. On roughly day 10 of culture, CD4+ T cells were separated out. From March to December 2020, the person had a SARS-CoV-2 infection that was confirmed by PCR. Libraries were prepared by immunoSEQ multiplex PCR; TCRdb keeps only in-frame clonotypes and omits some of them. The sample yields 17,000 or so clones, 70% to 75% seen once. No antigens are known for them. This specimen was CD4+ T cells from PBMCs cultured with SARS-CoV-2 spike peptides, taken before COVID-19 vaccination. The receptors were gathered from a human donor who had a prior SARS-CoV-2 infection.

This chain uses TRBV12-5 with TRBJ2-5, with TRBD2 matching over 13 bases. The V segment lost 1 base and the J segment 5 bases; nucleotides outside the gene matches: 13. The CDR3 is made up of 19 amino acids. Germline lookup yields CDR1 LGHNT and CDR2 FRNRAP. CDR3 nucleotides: TGTGCTAGTGGTTTGGCCCCGAGACTAGCGGGGGGATCTGGTGAGACCCAGTACTTC. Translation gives CASGLAPRLAGGSGETQYF.

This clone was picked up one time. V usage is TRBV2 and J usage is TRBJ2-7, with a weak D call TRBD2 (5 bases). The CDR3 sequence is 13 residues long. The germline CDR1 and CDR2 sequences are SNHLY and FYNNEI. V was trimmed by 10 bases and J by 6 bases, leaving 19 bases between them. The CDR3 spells CATELDGGSEQYF. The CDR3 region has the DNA TGTGCCACCGAATTAGACGGAGGATCCGAGCAGTACTTC.

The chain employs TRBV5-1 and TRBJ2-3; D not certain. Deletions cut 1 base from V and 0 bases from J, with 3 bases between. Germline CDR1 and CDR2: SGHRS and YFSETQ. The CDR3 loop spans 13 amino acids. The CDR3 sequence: CASSLSSTDTQYF. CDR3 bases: TGCGCCAGCAGCTTGTCTAGCACAGATACGCAGTATTTT.

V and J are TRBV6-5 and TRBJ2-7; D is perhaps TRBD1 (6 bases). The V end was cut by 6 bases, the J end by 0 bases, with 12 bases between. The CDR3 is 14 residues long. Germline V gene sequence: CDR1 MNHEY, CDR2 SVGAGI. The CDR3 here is CASRGQGSSYEQYF. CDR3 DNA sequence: TGTGCCAGCAGGGGGCAGGGGAGCTCCTACGAGCAGTACTTC.

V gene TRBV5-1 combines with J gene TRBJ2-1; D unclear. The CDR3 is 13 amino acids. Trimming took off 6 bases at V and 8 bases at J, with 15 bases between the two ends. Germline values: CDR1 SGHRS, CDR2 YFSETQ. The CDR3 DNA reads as TGCGCCAGCAATAAGGAAGTTATGGATGAGCAGTTCTTC. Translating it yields CASNKEVMDEQFF.

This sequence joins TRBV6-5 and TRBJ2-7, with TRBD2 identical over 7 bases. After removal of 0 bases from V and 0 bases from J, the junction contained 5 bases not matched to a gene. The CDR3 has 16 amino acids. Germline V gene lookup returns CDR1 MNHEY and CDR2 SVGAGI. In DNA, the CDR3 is TGTGCCAGCAGTTACTCGAAGGGCGGGAGCTCCTACGAGCAGTACTTC. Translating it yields CASSYSKGGSSYEQYF.

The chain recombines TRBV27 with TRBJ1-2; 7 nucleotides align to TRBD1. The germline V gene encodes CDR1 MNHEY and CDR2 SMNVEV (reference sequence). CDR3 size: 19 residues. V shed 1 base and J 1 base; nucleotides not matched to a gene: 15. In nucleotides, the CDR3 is TGTGCCAGCAGTTTATTGTATAGAAGCCGACAGGGATTTAACTATGGCTACACCTTC. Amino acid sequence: CASSLLYRSRQGFNYGYTF.

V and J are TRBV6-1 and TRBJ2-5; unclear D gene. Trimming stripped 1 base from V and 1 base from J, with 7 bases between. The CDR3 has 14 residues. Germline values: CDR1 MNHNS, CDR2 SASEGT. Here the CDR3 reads CASSEGGSQETQYF. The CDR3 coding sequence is TGTGCCAGCAGTGAAGGGGGTAGCCAAGAGACCCAGTACTTC.

The CDR3 sequence: CASGPQAGDTGELFF. The CDR3 bases are TGTGCCAGCGGACCTCAAGCGGGGGACACCGGGGAGCTGTTTTTT. This chain links TRBV11-1 with TRBJ2-2; 8 bases are shared with TRBD2. This CDR3 has 15 residues. Germline CDR1 SGHAT, CDR2 FQDESV (reference sequence). The V segment lost 8 bases and the J segment 3 bases; nucleotides outside the gene matches: 8. The complete variable domain, with remaining parts taken from reference TRBV11-1 and TRBJ2-2, reads EAEVAQSPRYKITEKSQAVAFWCDPISGHATLYWYRQILGQGPELLVQFQDESVVDDSQLPKDRFSAERLKGVDSTLKIQPAELGDSAMYLCASGPQAGDTGELFFGEGSRLTVL.

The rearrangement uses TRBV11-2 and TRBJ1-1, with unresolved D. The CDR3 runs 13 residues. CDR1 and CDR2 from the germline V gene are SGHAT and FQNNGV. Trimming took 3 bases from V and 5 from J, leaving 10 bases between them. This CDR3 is CASSFKGDTEAFF. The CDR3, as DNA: TGTGCCAGCAGCTTTAAGGGAGATACTGAAGCTTTCTTT.

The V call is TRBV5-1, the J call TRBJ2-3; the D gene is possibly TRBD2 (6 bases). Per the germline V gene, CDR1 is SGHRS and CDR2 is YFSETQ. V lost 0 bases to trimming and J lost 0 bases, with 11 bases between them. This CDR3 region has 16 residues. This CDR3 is CASSLVLGGSTDTQYF. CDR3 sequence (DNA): TGCGCCAGCAGCTTGGTTCTCGGGGGTAGCACAGATACGCAGTATTTT.

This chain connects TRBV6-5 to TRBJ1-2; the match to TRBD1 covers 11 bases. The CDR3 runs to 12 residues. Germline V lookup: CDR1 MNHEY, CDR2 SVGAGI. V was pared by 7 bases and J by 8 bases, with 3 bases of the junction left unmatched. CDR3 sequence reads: CASTGQGAGYTF. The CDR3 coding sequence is TGTGCCAGCACTGGACAGGGGGCCGGCTACACCTTC.

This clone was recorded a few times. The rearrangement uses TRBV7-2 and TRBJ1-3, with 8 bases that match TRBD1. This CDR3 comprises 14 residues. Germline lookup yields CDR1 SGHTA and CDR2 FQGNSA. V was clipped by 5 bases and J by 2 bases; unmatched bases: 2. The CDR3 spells CASSTRGPGNTIYF. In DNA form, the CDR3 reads TGTGCCAGCAGCACCAGGGGGCCTGGAAACACCATATATTTT.

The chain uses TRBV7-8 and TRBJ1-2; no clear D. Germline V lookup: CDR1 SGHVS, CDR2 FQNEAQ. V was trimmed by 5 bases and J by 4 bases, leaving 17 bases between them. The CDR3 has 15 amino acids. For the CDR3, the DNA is TGTGCCAGCAGCCCACGCTTGGGAGGTGTCTATGGCTACACCTTC. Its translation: CASSPRLGGVYGYTF.

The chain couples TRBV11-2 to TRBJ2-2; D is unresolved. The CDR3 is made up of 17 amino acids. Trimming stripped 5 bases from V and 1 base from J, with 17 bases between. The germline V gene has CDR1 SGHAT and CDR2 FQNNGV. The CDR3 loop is CASSHQYPVGNTGELFF. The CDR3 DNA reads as TGTGCCAGCAGCCACCAATACCCCGTGGGGAACACCGGGGAGCTGTTTTTT.

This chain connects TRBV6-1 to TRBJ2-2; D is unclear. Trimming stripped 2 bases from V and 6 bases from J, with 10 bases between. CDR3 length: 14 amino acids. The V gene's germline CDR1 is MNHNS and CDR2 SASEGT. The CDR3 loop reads CASSELRASGELFF. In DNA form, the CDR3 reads TGTGCCAGCAGTGAATTGAGAGCTTCCGGGGAGCTGTTTTTT.

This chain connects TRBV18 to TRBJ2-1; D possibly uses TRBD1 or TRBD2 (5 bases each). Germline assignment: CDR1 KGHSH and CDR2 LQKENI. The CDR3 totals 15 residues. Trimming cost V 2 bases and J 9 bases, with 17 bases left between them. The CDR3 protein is CASSPTMGELGEQFF. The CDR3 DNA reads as TGTGCCAGCTCACCAACGATGGGGGAATTGGGTGAGCAGTTCTTC.

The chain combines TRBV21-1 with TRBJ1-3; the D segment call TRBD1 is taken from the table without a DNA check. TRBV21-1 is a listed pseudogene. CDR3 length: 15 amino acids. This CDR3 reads CASSKVWQVYNTIYF. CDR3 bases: TGTGCCAGCAGCAAAGTTTGGCAGGTCTACAACACCATATATTTT.

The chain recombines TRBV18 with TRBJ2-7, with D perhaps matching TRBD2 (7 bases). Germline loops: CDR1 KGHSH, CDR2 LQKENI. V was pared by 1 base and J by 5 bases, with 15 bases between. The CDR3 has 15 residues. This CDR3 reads CASSPRGGSINEQYF. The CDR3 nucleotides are TGTGCCAGCTCACCACGCGGGGGCTCAATAAACGAGCAGTACTTC.

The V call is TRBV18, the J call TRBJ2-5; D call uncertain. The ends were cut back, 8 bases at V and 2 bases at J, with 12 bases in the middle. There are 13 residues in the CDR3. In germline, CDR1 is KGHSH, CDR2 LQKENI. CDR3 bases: TGTGCCAGCATGATAGGGATTCAAGAGACCCAGTACTTC. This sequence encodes CASMIGIQETQYF.

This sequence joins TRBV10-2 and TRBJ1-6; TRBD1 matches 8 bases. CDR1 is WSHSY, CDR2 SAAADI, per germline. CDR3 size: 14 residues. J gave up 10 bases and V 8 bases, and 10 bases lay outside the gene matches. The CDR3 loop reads CASLRTGSSSPLHF. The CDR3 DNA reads TGCGCCAGCCTACGGACAGGGTCGAGCTCACCCCTCCACTTT.

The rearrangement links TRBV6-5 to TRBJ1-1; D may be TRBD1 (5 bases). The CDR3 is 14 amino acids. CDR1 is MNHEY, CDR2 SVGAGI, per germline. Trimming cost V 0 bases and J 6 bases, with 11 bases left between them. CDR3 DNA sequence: TGTGCCAGCAGTTACTCGACGGCCAGGGCTGAAGCTTTCTTT. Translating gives CASSYSTARAEAFF.

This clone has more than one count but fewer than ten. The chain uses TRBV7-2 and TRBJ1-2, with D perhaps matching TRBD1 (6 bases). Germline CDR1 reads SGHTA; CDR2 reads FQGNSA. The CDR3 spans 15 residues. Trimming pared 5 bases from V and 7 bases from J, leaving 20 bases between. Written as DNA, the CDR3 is TGTGCCAGCAGCGCACAGGGCCAATTTTCGGCTGGCTACACCTTC. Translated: CASSAQGQFSAGYTF.

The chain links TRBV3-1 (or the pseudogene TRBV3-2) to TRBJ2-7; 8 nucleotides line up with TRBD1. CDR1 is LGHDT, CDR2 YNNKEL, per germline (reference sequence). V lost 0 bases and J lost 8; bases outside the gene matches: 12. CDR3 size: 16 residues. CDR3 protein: CASSQDIGQGNIKQYF. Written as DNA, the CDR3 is TGTGCCAGCAGCCAAGATATCGGACAGGGTAATATTAAGCAGTACTTC.

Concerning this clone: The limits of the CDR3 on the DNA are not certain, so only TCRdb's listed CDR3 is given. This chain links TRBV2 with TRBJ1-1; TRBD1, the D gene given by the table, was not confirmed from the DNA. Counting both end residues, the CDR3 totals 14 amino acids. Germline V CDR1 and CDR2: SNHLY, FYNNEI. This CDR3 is CASSVFWRGLAAFF.

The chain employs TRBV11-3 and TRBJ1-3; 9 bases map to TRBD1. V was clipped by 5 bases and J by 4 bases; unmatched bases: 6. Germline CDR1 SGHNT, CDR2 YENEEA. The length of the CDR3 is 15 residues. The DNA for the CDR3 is TGTGCCAGCAGCCCTCCGGGACAGGGCGGAAACACCATATATTTT. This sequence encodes CASSPPGQGGNTIYF.

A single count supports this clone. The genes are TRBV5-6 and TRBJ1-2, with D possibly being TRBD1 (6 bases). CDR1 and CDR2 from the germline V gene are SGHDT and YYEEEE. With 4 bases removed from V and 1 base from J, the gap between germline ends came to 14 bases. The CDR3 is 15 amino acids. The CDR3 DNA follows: TGTGCCAGCAGCAGCTTTCGACAGGTTAACTATGGCTACACCTTC. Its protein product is CASSSFRQVNYGYTF.